This TCR beta chain was obtained from a study of T cells in localized non-small cell lung cancer. Study-level points and caveats: Adjacent lung exhibited a median of 57 among the 100 most abundant tumor clones.

Worth noting for this clone: Its target is not known.

Generated by immunoSEQ multiplex PCR, the TCRdb table keeps only in-frame clones and is missing some. The sample gives more than 1,000 clones, about 20% of which show up once; around 9.7% is in the top ten. Germline CDR1 and CDR2: SGHDN and FVKESK. The CDR3 sequence is 18 residues long. The V gene end was trimmed by 3 bases and the J gene end by 5 bases; junction bases not matched to a gene: 10. This chain links TRBV14 with TRBJ2-1; 13 bases map to TRBD2. The material sequenced was normal lung tissue next to the tumor, taken before any cancer treatment. The clonotype was recovered from a female donor over 55 with stage I lung adenocarcinoma. This CDR3 reads CASSHALGLAGVHNEQFF. In DNA, the CDR3 is TGTGCCAGCAGCCACGCTCTCGGACTAGCGGGAGTCCACAATGAGCAGTTCTTC.